The rows below give T cell receptor beta chains drawn from one sample of a study of shared clonotypes between healthy human individuals. The assay was immunoSEQ multiplex PCR, and TCRdb's table has in-frame clones only and misses some. The table has around 550,000 clones, around 96% seen once. Specimen: naive CD8+ T cells sorted from blood. The receptor set was obtained from a woman aged 25-40 years in good health. The CDR3 runs from the conserved cysteine through the conserved F or W. D genes are given only for firm matches. Part of the rows lack a size; the others show once, few, many or a class for expanded clones.

TRBV21-1	-	TRBJ2-3	-	CASSKRQRTVTYF	TGTGCCAGCAGCAAAAGGCAGCGGACTGTCACGTATTTT
TRBV7-9	-	TRBJ2-4	TRBD1	CASSPHAPGQVIQYF	TGTGCCAGCAGCCCCCACGCCCCCGGACAGGTCATTCAGTACTTC
TRBV28	once	TRBJ1-5	TRBD1	CASGDRGLNQPQHF	TGTGCCAGCGGTGACAGGGGATTAAATCAGCCCCAGCATTTT
TRBV30	-	TRBJ1-2	TRBD1	CAWTLGQGFADGYTF	TGTGCCTGGACCCTAGGACAGGGATTTGCGGATGGCTACACCTTC
TRBV7-2	-	TRBJ2-1	TRBD2	CASSFRVGLAGAYNEQFF	TGTGCCAGCAGCTTCAGGGTAGGGCTAGCGGGAGCGTACAATGAGCAGTTCTTC
TRBV30	-	TRBJ2-7	TRBD2	CAWSVSGRSGEQYF	TGTGCCTGGAGTGTTAGCGGGAGGAGTGGCGAGCAGTACTTC
TRBV7-7	-	TRBJ2-1	TRBD2	CASSLDGRSRDEQFF	TGTGCCAGCAGCTTAGACGGGAGGAGTAGAGATGAGCAGTTCTTC
TRBV6-1	-	TRBJ1-1	-	CASSEQELNTEAFF	TGTGCCAGCAGTGAACAGGAGTTAAACACTGAAGCTTTCTTT
TRBV19	-	TRBJ1-1	-	CASSPPPESMIENTEAFF	TGTGCCAGTAGTCCCCCACCGGAGTCCATGATTGAGAACACTGAAGCTTTCTTT
TRBV10-2	-	TRBJ2-7	-	CASSEGQAYEQYF	TGCGCCAGCAGTGAAGGCCAAGCCTACGAGCAGTACTTC
TRBV27	-	TRBJ1-4	-	CASKPTSALDEKLFF	TGTGCCAGCAAACCCACCTCGGCTTTAGATGAAAAACTGTTTTTT
TRBV14	-	TRBJ2-4	TRBD2	CASSQGRTSGRALSKNIQYF	TGTGCCAGCAGCCAAGGGAGGACTAGCGGGAGGGCCCTATCCAAAAACATTCAGTACTTC
TRBV7-9	-	TRBJ2-4	-	CASSPAYPQHKNIQYF	TGTGCCAGCAGCCCCGCCTATCCGCAGCACAAAAACATTCAGTACTTC
TRBV14	-	TRBJ1-6	-	CASSHMVGGSPLHF	TGTGCCAGCAGCCATATGGTTGGTGGTTCACCCCTCCACTTT
TRBV6-6	once	TRBJ1-2	-	CASSYLGGVDYGYTF	TGTGCCAGCAGTTACTTGGGGGGGGTGGACTATGGCTACACCTTC
TRBV27	-	TRBJ2-1	TRBD2	CASSKGTSGRYNEQFF	TGTGCCAGCAGTAAGGGGACTAGCGGACGCTACAATGAGCAGTTCTTC
TRBV6-6	-	TRBJ2-7	-	CASSPYNGGYEQYF	TGTGCCAGCAGCCCATATAATGGGGGCTACGAGCAGTACTTC
TRBV15	once	TRBJ2-5	-	CATSRDRGGRETQYF	TGTGCCACCAGCAGAGATCGTGGAGGTCGGGAGACCCAGTACTTC
TRBV5-3	-	TRBJ2-3	TRBD1	CARSWTGDSTDTQYF	TGTGCCAGAAGCTGGACAGGGGACTCCACAGATACGCAGTATTTT
TRBV28	-	TRBJ2-7	TRBD1	CATSIPGQGYEQYF	TGTGCCACATCCATTCCAGGACAGGGGTACGAGCAGTACTTC
TRBV7-9	once	TRBJ2-2	-	CASSSDSGANTGELFF	TGTGCCAGCAGCTCCGATAGCGGCGCGAACACCGGGGAGCTGTTTTTT
TRBV28	-	TRBJ2-7	-	CASSLRGSGSEQYF	TGTGCCAGCAGTCTTAGAGGGAGCGGGTCCGAGCAGTACTTC
TRBV5-4	few	TRBJ2-7	-	CASSLVTGKFSYEQYF	TGTGCCAGCAGCTTGGTCACTGGCAAGTTTTCCTACGAGCAGTACTTC
TRBV9	-	TRBJ2-7	TRBD2	CASSGGQVYEQYF	TGTGCCAGTTCGGGGGGGCAAGTCTACGAGCAGTACTTC
TRBV5-8	-	TRBJ1-2	TRBD1	CANLRTGANYGYTF	TGTGCCAACCTTCGGACAGGGGCAAACTATGGCTACACCTTC
TRBV28	-	TRBJ2-5	-	CASSPGVGETQYF	TGTGCCAGCAGTCCGGGGGTCGGAGAGACCCAGTACTTC
TRBV5-8	-	TRBJ2-7	-	CASSLGLTYEQYF	TGTGCCAGCAGCTTGGGGCTGACCTACGAGCAGTACTTC
TRBV27	-	TRBJ2-7	-	CATRIGAYEQYF	TGTGCCACCCGAATTGGGGCCTACGAGCAGTACTTC